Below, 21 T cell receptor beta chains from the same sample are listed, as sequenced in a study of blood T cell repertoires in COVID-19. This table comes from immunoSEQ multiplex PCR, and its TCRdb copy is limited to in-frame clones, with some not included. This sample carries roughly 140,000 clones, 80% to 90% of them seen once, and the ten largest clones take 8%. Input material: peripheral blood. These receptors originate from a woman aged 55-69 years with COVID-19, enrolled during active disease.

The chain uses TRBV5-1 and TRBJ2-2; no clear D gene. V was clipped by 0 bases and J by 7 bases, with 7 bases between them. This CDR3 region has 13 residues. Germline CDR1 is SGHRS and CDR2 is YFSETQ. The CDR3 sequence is CASSLDLRGELFF. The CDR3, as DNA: TGCGCCAGCAGCTTGGACCTACGCGGGGAGCTGTTTTTT.

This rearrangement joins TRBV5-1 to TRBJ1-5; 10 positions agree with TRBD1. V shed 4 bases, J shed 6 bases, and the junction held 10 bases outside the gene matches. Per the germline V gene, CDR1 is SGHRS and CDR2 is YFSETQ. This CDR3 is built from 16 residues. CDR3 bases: TGCGCCAGCAGCCTACGCCGGGACAGGGGTTTTCAGCCCCAGCATTTT. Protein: CASSLRRDRGFQPQHF.

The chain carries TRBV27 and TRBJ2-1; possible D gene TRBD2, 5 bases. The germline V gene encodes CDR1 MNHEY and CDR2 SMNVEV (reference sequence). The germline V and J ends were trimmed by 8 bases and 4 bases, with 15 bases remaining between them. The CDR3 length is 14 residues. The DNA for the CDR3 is TGTGCCAGCGAGCCCCTCGCGGGTTACAATGAGCAGTTCTTC. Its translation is CASEPLAGYNEQFF.

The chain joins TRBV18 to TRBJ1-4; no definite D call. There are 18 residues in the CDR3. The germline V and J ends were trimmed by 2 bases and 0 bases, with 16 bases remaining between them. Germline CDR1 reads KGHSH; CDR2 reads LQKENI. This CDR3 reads CASSPESFGRTTNEKLFF. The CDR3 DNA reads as TGTGCCAGCTCACCAGAAAGTTTCGGGAGGACAACTAATGAAAAACTGTTTTTT.

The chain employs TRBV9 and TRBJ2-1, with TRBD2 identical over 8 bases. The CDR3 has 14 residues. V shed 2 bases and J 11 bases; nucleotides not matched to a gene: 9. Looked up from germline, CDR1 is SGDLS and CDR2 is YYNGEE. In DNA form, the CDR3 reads TGTGCCAGCAGCGTCGCGCTAGCGGGTCGCAAGCAGTTCTTC. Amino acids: CASSVALAGRKQFF.

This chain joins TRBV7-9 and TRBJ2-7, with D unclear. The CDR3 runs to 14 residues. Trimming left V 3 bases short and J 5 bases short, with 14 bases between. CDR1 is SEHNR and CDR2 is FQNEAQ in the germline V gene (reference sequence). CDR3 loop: CASSLVSRVHEQYF. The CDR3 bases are TGTGCCAGCAGCTTGGTGTCTCGGGTCCACGAGCAGTACTTC.

CDR3 coding DNA: TGTGCCAGCAGCTCACAGGGCGACACTGAAGCTTTCTTT. Amino acid sequence: CASSSQGDTEAFF. The rearrangement joins TRBV5-6 to TRBJ1-1; a weak D match, TRBD1 (6 bases). V was cut by 3 bases and J by 3 bases, with 9 bases left in between. The CDR3 extends over 13 amino acids. Germline V gene data show CDR1 as SGHDT and CDR2 as YYEEEE.

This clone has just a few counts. The CDR3 nucleotides read TGTGCCAGCTCACCATACCGGGACAGAATCTACGAGCAGTACTTC. Protein product: CASSPYRDRIYEQYF. J is TRBJ2-7 and V is TRBV18; TRBD1 matches 7 bases. Per the germline V gene, CDR1 is KGHSH and CDR2 is LQKENI. The CDR3 consists of 15 residues. V shed 2 bases and J 3 bases; nucleotides not matched to a gene: 7.

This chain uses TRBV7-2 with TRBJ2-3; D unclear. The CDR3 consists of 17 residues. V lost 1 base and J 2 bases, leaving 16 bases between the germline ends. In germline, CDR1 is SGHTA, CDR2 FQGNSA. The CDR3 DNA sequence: TGTGCCAGCAGCTTAGTCTCTCTGTCGTCTACCACAGATACGCAGTATTTT. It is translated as CASSLVSLSSTTDTQYF.

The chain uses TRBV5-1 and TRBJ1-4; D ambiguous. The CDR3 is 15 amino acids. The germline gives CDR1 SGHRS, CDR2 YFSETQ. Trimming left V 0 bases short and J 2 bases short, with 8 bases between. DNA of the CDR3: TGCGCCAGCAGCTTGGCCGCAGCGACTAATGAAAAACTGTTTTTT. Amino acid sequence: CASSLAAATNEKLFF.

The CDR3 here is CASSYHARGVDQPQHF. The DNA for the CDR3 is TGTGCCAGCAGTTATCACGCCAGGGGCGTTGATCAGCCCCAGCATTTT. The chain recombines TRBV6-2 or TRBV6-3 with TRBJ1-5; D is perhaps TRBD1 (6 bases). V was trimmed by 3 bases and J by 5 bases, leaving 17 bases between them. Germline V gene data show CDR1 as MNHEY and CDR2 as SVGEGT. The CDR3 sequence is 16 residues long.

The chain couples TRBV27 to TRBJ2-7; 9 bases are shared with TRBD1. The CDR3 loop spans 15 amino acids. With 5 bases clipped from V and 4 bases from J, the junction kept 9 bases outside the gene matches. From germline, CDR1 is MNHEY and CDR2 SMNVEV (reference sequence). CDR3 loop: CASSPYRGRAYEQYF. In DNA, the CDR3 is TGTGCCAGCAGTCCATACAGGGGGCGCGCGTACGAGCAGTACTTC.

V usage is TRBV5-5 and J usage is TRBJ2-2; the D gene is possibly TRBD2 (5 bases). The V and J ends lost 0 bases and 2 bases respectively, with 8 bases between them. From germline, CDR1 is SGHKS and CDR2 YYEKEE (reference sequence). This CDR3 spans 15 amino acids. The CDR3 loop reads CASSLGAVNTGELFF. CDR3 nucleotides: TGTGCCAGCAGCTTGGGAGCGGTAAACACCGGGGAGCTGTTTTTT.

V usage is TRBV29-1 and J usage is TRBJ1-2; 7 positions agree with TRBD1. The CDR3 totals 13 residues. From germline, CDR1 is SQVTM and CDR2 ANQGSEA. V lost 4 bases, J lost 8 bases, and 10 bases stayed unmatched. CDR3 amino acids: CSVADRDDRGYTF. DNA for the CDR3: TGCAGCGTTGCCGACAGGGATGATCGGGGCTACACCTTC.

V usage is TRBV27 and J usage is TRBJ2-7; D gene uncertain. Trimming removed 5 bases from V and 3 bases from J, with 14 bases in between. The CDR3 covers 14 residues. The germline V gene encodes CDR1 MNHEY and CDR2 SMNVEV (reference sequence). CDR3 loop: CASSPYRAFYEQYF. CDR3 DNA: TGTGCCAGCAGTCCCTACAGAGCTTTCTACGAGCAGTACTTC.

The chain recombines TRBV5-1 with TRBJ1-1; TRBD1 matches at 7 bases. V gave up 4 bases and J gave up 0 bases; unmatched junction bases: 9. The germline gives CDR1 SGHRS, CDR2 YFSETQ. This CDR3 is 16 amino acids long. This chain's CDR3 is CASSVRDRSMNTEAFF. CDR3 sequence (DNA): TGCGCCAGCAGCGTGAGGGACAGATCCATGAACACTGAAGCTTTCTTT.

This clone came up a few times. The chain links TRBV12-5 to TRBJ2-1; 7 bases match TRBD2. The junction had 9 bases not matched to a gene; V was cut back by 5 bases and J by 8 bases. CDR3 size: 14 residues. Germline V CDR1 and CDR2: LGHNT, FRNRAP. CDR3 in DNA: TGTGCTAGTGGTCCGGGACTATCCCCCCATGAGCAGTTCTTC. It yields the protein CASGPGLSPHEQFF.

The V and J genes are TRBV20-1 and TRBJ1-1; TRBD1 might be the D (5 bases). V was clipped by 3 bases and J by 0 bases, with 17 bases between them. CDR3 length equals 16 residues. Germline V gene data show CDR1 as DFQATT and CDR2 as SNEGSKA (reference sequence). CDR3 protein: CSASTTRGGLNTEAFF. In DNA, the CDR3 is TGCAGTGCTAGTACCACTCGGGGGGGACTGAACACTGAAGCTTTCTTT.

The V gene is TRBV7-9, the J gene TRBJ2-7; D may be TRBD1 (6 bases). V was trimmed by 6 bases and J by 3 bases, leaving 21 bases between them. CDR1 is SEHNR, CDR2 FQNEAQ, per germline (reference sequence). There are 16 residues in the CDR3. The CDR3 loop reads CASRAIRGSRVYEQYF. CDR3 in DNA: TGTGCCAGCAGAGCGATCAGGGGATCGAGAGTCTACGAGCAGTACTTC.

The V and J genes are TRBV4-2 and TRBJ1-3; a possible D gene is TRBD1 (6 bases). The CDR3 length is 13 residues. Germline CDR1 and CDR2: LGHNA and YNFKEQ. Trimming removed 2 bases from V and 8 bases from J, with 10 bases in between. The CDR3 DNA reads TGTGCCAGCAGCCAAAACAGGGTTGACACCATATATTTT. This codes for CASSQNRVDTIYF.

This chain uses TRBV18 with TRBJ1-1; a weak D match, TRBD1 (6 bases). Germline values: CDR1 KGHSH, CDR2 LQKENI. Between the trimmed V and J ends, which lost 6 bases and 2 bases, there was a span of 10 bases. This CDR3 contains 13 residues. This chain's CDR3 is CASSWTANTEAFF. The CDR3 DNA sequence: TGTGCCAGCTCGTGGACAGCTAACACTGAAGCTTTCTTT.